This TCR beta chain came from a study of shared clonotypes between healthy human individuals. Findings of the study overall: The generation probabilities recorded for non-shared clonotypes fell below those of clonotypes shared by all four donors.

V gave up 1 base and J gave up 1 base; unmatched junction bases: 7. This CDR3 comprises 17 residues. Germline V gene lookup returns CDR1 SGHRS and CDR2 YFSETQ. This clone was seen more than once but under ten times. No antigen is known for it. Genomic DNA of each subset was evenly split across several immunoSEQ plates. Sequencing was performed with immunoSEQ multiplex PCR; in TCRdb, only in-frame clones are kept and a portion is missing. The table shows about 1 million clones, with roughly 75% occurring only once. The receptor was derived from a man younger than 35 in good health. Sequenced material: memory CD4+ T cells sorted from blood. Subset defined: CD45RA-negative fraction. The V and J genes are TRBV5-1 and TRBJ1-4, with 7 bases lining up with TRBD1. CDR3 in amino acids: CASSLPVQGGTNEKLFF. CDR3 nucleotide sequence: TGCGCCAGCAGCTTGCCAGTCCAGGGGGGAACTAATGAAAAACTGTTTTTT.